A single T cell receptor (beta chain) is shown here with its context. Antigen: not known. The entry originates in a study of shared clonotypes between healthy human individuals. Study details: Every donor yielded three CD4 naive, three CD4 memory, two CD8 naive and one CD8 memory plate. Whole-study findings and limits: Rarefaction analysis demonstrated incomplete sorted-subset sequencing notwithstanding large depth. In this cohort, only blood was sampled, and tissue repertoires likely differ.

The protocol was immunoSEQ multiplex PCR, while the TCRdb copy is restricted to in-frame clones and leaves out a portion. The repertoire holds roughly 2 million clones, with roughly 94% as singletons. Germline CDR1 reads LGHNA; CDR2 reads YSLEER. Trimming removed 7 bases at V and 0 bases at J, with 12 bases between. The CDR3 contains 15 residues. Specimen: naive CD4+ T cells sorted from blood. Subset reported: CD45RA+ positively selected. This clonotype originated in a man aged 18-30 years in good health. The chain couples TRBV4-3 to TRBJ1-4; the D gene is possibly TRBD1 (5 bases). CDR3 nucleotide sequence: TGCGCCAGCACCCGGGACGGAACAACTAATGAAAAACTGTTTTTT. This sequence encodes CASTRDGTTNEKLFF.